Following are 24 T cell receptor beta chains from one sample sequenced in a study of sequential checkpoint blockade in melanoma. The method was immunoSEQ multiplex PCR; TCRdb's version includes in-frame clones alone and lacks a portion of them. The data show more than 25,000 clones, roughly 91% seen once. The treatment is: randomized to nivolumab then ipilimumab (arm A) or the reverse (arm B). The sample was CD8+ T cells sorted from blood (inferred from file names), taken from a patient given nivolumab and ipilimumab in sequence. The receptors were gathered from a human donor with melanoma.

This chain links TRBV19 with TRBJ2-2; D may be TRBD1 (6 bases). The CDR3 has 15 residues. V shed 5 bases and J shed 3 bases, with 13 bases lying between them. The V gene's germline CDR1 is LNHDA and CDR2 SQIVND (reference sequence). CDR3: CASSLGTPYTGELFF. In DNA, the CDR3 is TGTGCCAGTAGTCTAGGGACACCGTACACCGGGGAGCTGTTTTTT.

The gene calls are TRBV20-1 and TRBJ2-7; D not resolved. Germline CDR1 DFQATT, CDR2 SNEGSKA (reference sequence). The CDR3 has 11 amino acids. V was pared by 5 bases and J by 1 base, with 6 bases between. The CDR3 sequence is CSADGSYEQYF. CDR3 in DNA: TGCAGTGCTGACGGGTCCTACGAGCAGTACTTC.

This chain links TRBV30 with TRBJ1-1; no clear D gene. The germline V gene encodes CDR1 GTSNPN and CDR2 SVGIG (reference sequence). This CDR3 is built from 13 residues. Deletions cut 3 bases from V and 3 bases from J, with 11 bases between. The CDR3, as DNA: TGTGCCTGGAGGGGTTCGGGTGACACTGAAGCTTTCTTT. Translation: CAWRGSGDTEAFF.

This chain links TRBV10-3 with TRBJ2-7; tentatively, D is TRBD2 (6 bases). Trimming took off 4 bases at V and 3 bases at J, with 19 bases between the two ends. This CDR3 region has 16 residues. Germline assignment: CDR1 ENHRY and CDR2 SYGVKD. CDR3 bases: TGTGCCATCAGTGGGTCGGAAGTGGAGGGCTTCTACGAGCAGTACTTC. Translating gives CAISGSEVEGFYEQYF.

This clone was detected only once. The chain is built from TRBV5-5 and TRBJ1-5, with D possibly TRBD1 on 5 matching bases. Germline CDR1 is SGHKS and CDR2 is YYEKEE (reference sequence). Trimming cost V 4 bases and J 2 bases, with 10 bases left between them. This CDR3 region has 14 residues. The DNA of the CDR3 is TGTGCCAGCAGCCCTATAGGGGGCAATCAGCCCCAGCATTTT. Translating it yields CASSPIGGNQPQHF.

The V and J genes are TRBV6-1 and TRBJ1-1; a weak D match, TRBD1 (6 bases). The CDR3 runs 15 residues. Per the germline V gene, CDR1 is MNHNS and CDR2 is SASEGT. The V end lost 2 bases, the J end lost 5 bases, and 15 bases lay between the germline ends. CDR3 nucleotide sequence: TGTGCCAGCAGTGAACTCTGGGGGCAGCGGACTGAAGCTTTCTTT. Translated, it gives CASSELWGQRTEAFF.

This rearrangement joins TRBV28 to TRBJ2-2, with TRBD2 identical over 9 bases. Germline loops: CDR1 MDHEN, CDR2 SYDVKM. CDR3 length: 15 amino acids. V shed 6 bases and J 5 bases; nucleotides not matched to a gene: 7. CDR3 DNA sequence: TGTGCCAGCAGCATAGTAGCGGGAGTAACCGGGGAGCTGTTTTTT. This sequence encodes CASSIVAGVTGELFF. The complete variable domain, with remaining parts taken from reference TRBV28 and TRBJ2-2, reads DVKVTQSSRYLVKRTGEKVFLECVQDMDHENMFWYRQDPGLGLRLIYFSYDVKMKEKGDIPEGYSVSREKKERFSLILESASTNQTSMYLCASSIVAGVTGELFFGEGSRLTVL.

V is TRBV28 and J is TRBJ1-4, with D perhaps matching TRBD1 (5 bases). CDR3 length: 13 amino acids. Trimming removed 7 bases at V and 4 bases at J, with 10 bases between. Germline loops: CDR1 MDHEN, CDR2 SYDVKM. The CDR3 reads CASKPGVNEKLFF. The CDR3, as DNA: TGTGCCAGCAAGCCGGGGGTTAATGAAAAACTGTTTTTT.

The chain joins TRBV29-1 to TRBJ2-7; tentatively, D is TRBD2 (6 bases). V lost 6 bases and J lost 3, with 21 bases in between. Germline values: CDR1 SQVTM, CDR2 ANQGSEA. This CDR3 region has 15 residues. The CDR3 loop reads CSVAGARGSSYEQYF. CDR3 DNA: TGCAGCGTGGCGGGTGCACGGGGGAGTAGCTACGAGCAGTACTTC.

The CDR3 sequence: CASSLAGGSYEQYV. The CDR3 DNA is TGTGCCAGCAGCTTAGCGGGGGGAAGCTACGAGCAGTACGTC. The chain combines TRBV7-2 with TRBJ2-7; a possible D gene is TRBD2 (6 bases). This CDR3 region has 14 residues. Per the germline V gene, CDR1 is SGHTA and CDR2 is FQGNSA. V lost 0 bases, J lost 3 bases, and 9 bases lay in between.

The CDR3 region is CASSYVGPTDTQYF. CDR3 sequence (DNA): TGTGCCAGCAGTTACGTCGGTCCCACAGATACGCAGTATTTT. The chain employs TRBV6-6 and TRBJ2-3, with D uncertain. Germline V CDR1 and CDR2: MNHNY, SVGAGI (reference sequence). The length of the CDR3 is 14 residues. With 2 bases removed from V and 2 bases from J, the gap between germline ends came to 8 bases.

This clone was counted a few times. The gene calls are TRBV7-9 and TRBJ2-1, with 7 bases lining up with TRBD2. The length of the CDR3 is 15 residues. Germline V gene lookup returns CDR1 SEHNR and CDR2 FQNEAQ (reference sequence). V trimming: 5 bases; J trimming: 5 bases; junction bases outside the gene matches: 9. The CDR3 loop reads CASSDVAGAHNEQFF. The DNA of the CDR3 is TGTGCCAGCAGCGACGTGGCGGGAGCTCACAATGAGCAGTTCTTC.

The DNA for the CDR3 is TGTGCCAGCAGCGTACAGACAGGGGAGTTGGGCTACACCTTC. Translation: CASSVQTGELGYTF. The chain links TRBV9 to TRBJ1-2; 8 nucleotides line up with TRBD1. V shed 1 base, J shed 8 bases, and the junction held 7 bases outside the gene matches. The CDR3 loop spans 14 amino acids. Germline CDR1 is SGDLS and CDR2 is YYNGEE.

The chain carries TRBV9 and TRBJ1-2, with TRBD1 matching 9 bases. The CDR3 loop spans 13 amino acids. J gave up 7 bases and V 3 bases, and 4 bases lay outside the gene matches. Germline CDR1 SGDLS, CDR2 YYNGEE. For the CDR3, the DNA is TGTGCCAGCAGCGGGGGACAGGGCGGTGGCTACACCTTC. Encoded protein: CASSGGQGGGYTF.

For the CDR3, the DNA is TGTGCCAGTAACCCGGGACAGGGGGTTAATGAGCAGTTCTTC. Its protein product is CASNPGQGVNEQFF. The chain is built from TRBV19 and TRBJ2-1, with 11 bases matching TRBD1. This CDR3 is built from 14 residues. Trimming cost V 7 bases and J 7 bases; bases outside gene matches: 6. Per germline, CDR1 LNHDA and CDR2 SQIVND (reference sequence). The whole variable domain, filled in from reference TRBV19 and TRBJ2-1, reads DGGITQSPKYLFRKEGQNVTLSCEQNLNHDAMYWYRQDPGQGLRLIYYSQIVNDFQKGDIAEGYSVSREKKESFPLTVTSAQKNPTAFYLCASNPGQGVNEQFFGPGTRLTVL.

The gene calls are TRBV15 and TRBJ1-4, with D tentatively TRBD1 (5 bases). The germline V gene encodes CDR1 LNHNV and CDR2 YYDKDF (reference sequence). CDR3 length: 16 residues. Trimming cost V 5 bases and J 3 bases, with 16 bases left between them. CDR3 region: CATSGIGAGPNEKLFF. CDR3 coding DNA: TGTGCCACCAGCGGGATAGGGGCAGGGCCTAATGAAAAACTGTTTTTT.

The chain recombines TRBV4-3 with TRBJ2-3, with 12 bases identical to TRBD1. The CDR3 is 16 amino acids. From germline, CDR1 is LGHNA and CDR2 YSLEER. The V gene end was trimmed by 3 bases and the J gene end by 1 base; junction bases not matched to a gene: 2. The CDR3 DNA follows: TGCGCCAGCAGCCACGGGACAGGGGGCGGCACAGATACGCAGTATTTT. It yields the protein CASSHGTGGGTDTQYF.

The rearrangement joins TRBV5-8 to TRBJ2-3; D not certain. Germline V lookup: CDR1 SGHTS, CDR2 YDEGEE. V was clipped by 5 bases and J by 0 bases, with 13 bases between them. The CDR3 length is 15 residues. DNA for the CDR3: TGTGCCAGCAGTCCCGGTGGTTCTAGCACAGATACGCAGTATTTT. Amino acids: CASSPGGSSTDTQYF.

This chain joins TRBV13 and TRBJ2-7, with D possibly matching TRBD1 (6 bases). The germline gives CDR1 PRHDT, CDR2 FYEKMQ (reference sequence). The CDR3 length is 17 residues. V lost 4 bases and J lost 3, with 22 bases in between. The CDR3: CASSSTGRGSINYEQYV. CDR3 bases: TGTGCCAGCAGCTCGACGGGCAGGGGCTCAATTAACTACGAGCAGTACGTC.

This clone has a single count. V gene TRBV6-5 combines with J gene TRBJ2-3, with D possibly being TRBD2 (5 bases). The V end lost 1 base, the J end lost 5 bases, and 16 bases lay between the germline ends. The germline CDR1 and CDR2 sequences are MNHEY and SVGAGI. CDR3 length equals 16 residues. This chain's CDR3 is CASSYFGSGILDTQYF. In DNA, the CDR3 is TGTGCCAGCAGTTACTTCGGCAGCGGAATTCTAGATACGCAGTATTTT.

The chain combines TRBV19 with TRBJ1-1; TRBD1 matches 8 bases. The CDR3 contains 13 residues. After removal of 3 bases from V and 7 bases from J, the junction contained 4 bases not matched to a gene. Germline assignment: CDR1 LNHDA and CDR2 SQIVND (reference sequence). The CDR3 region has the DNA TGTGCCAGTAGTATCACAGGGGGACTTGAAGCTTTCTTT. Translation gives CASSITGGLEAFF. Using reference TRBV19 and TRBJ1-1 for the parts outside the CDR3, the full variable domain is DGGITQSPKYLFRKEGQNVTLSCEQNLNHDAMYWYRQDPGQGLRLIYYSQIVNDFQKGDIAEGYSVSREKKESFPLTVTSAQKNPTAFYLCASSITGGLEAFFGQGTRLTVV.

Written as DNA, the CDR3 is TGTGCCACCAGTAGCGGGAGTGAAAACATTCAGTACTTC. Protein sequence: CATSSGSENIQYF. The chain carries TRBV15 and TRBJ2-4; 9 bases match TRBD2. Germline V gene sequence: CDR1 LNHNV, CDR2 YYDKDF (reference sequence). This CDR3 spans 13 amino acids. Germline trimming cut 6 bases from V and 5 bases from J; bases unmatched to any gene: 2.

The CDR3 DNA follows: TGTGCCAGCAGTTTTATAAGCGGGGGCGGGAGTGAGCAGTTCTTC. Residues: CASSFISGGGSEQFF. This chain joins TRBV27 and TRBJ2-1, with 8 bases lining up with TRBD2. The V gene's germline CDR1 is MNHEY and CDR2 SMNVEV (reference sequence). J lost 9 bases, V lost 3 bases, and 10 bases had no gene match. The CDR3 contains 15 residues.

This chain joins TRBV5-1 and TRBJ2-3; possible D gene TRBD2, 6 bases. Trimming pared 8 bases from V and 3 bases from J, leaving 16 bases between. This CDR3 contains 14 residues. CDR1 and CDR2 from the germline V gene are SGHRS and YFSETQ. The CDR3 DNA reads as TGCGCCAGTGAACGGGGGTCCCCTACAGATACGCAGTATTTT. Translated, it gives CASERGSPTDTQYF.